Sequencing of this T cell receptor (beta chain) was carried out in a study of vaccination and CD4 T cells after COVID-19. Points on this clonotype: Its specificity is unknown.

The treatment here: roughly nine-day PBMC culture with coronavirus spike peptide pools or control peptides (ViraFEST assay). The Oncomine TCR Beta short-read assay was what sequenced the DNA obtained from cultured CD4+ T cells. TCRdb passed the PCR reads through MiXCR, listing each CDR3 protein once. The sample has tens of thousands of distinct CDR3 sequences, over 25% seen once. Germline V gene data show CDR1 as SGHVS and CDR2 as FNYEAQ. The CDR3 has 14 amino acids. The ends were cut back, 8 bases at V and 3 bases at J, with 16 bases in the middle. This rearrangement joins TRBV7-6 to TRBJ2-5; D may match TRBD1 or TRBD2 (6 bases each). Sample: cultured CD4+ T cells from blood. The receptor was isolated from a human donor with COVID-19. CDR3 DNA sequence: TGTGCCAGCCTGATAGGGGGGCCCGAAGAGACCCAGTACTTC. Translated, it gives CASLIGGPEETQYF.